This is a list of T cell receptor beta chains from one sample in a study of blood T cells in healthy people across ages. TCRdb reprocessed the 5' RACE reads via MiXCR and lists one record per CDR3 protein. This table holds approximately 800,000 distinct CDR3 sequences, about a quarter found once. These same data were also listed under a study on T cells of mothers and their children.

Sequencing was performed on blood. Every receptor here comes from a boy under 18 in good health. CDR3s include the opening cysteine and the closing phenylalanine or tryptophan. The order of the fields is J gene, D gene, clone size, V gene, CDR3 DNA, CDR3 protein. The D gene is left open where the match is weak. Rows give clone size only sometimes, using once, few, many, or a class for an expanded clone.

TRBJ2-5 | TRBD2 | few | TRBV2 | TGTGCCAGCAGTGAGCCCCGGGGGGAAGAGACCCAGTACTTC | CASSEPRGEETQYF
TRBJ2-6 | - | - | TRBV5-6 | TGTGCCAGCAACTTAGGGCCCGGACAGGGAGGGTCTTCTGGGGCCAACGTCCTGACTTTC | CASNLGPGQGGSSGANVLTF
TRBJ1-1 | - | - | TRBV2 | TGTGCCAGAAGTGGGACCCGGGCCACTGAAGCTTTCTTT | CARSGTRATEAFF
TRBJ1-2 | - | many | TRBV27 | TGTGCCAGCAGTTTTGCCGGGGATGGCTACACCTTC | CASSFAGDGYTF
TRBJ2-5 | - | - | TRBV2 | TGTGCCAGCAGTAAACTATTAGCGTACCAAGAGACCCAGTACTTC | CASSKLLAYQETQYF
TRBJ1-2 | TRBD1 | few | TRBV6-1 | TGTGCCAGCAGTGAAGCGGACAGGGTAAATGGCTACACCTTC | CASSEADRVNGYTF
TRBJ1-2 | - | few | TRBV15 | TGTGCCACCAGCAGAGCAACTGGGGCTTATGGCTACACCTTC | CATSRATGAYGYTF
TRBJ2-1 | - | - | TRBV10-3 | TGTGCCATCAGTGAAGCGGCCCTAGGCAATGAGCAGTTCTTC | CAISEAALGNEQFF
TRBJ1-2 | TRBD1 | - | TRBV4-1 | TGCGCCAGCAGCCAACCTGAGAGGGGGCAGGGCTATGGCTACACCTTC | CASSQPERGQGYGYTF
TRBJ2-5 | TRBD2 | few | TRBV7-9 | TGTGCCAGCAGCCCGGGACTAAGAAGCGGGGGCCTAAAAGAGACCCAGTACTTC | CASSPGLRSGGLKETQYF
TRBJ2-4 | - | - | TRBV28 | TGTGCCAGCGCCCGTTCGGGGGAAAACATTCAGTACTTC | CASARSGENIQYF